This record concerns one T cell receptor beta chain sequence. The sample originates from a study of blood T cell repertoires in COVID-19. Study information: Collection of acute and convalescent COVID-19 samples took place in the United States, Italy and Spain. PBMCs, B-cell-depleted T cells, or T cells were the source of the cDNA or gDNA that made up the material.

Source study methods: Cell counts per sample came from amplifying reference gene primers. Clones were sequenced by immunoSEQ multiplex PCR, and TCRdb holds only the in-frame ones, with some missing. The DNA gave D and trimming, while V, J and clone size come from that table. The sample shows around 180,000 clones, about four fifths of them seen only once. This CDR3 comprises 14 residues. V gave up 5 bases and J gave up 6 bases; unmatched junction bases: 8. Germline CDR1 is SGHAT and CDR2 is FQNNGV. Sequencing was performed on peripheral blood. This TCR was sampled from a human donor in a cohort sampled during active COVID-19. This sequence joins TRBV11-2 and TRBJ2-7, with 9 positions matching TRBD2. This CDR3 is CASSPEWTSAEQYF. The CDR3 DNA reads TGTGCCAGCAGCCCGGAGTGGACTAGCGCCGAGCAGTACTTC.